Following are 10 T cell receptor beta chains from one sample sequenced in a study of regulatory T cells in long-lasting Graves disease. Noted time point: persistent/refractory GD, antithyroid drugs over 5 years with positive TRAb. Preparation of the TCR library used RNA extracted from PBMCs. Arm-PCR of CDR3 regions and iRepertoire HTBI primers were used to build TCR beta libraries. TCRdb re-called the multiplex PCR reads with MiXCR, one entry per CDR3 protein. The repertoire holds 400,000 to 500,000 distinct CDR3 sequences, with 21% as singletons. The source material was peripheral blood mononuclear cells (PBMCs), sampled when the disease was refractory, from a patient treated with antithyroid drugs. The receptor source for this set is a female donor with Graves disease.

This clonotype has ten or more counts. The chain couples TRBV28 to TRBJ1-1; 10 bases map to TRBD1. Per the germline V gene, CDR1 is MDHEN and CDR2 is SYDVKM. The CDR3 spans 14 residues. V lost 2 bases and J lost 6; bases outside the gene matches: 3. CDR3 DNA: TGTGCCAGCAGTTTAATCGGACAGGGGGCTGAAGCTTTCTTT. Amino acids: CASSLIGQGAEAFF.

The chain employs TRBV2 and TRBJ2-1, with TRBD2 matching 10 bases. Trimming at V came to 7 bases and at J to 3 bases, leaving 6 bases not matched to a gene. Germline V gene data show CDR1 as SNHLY and CDR2 as FYNNEI. CDR3 length: 15 amino acids. Here the CDR3 reads CASNYGTSVYNEQFF. CDR3 coding DNA: TGTGCCAGCAACTATGGGACTAGCGTCTACAATGAGCAGTTCTTC. Based on the CDR3 plus reference TRBV2 and TRBJ2-1, the full variable domain is EPEVTQTPSHQVTQMGQEVILRCVPISNHLYFYWYRQILGQKVEFLVSFYNNEISEKSEIFDDQFSVERPDGSNFTLKIRSTKLEDSAMYFCASNYGTSVYNEQFFGPGTRLTVL.

The chain carries TRBV9 and TRBJ1-2; unclear D gene. The germline gives CDR1 SGDLS, CDR2 YYNGEE. Trimming left V 1 base short and J 1 base short, with 11 bases between. This CDR3 comprises 15 residues. CDR3: CASSVSPLYNYGYTF. CDR3 sequence (DNA): TGTGCCAGCAGCGTATCGCCCCTATATAACTATGGCTACACCTTC.

The table lists this clonotype with many counts. J is TRBJ2-5 and V is TRBV29-1; perhaps TRBD1 as D (6 bases). This CDR3 has 12 amino acids. V gave up 1 base and J gave up 4 bases, with 7 bases separating them. CDR1 and CDR2 from the germline V gene are SQVTM and ANQGSEA. The CDR3 region has the DNA TGCAGCGTTGAAGCGGACAGAGAGACCCAGTACTTC. Translating it yields CSVEADRETQYF.

This chain uses TRBV29-1 with TRBJ2-2, with 11 bases matching TRBD2. This CDR3 region has 18 residues. V trimming: 6 bases; J trimming: 5 bases; junction bases outside the gene matches: 17. Germline lookup yields CDR1 SQVTM and CDR2 ANQGSEA. The CDR3 coding sequence is TGCAGCGTCCTCACCGGGACTAGCGGTCCCCCCCTAACCGGGGAGCTGTTTTTT. This gives the protein CSVLTGTSGPPLTGELFF.

This clonotype was found a few times. V usage is TRBV5-4 and J usage is TRBJ1-6; D uncertain. The CDR3 runs 15 residues. Germline values: CDR1 SGHNT, CDR2 YYREEE (reference sequence). V was cut by 0 bases and J by 7 bases, with 11 bases left in between. The CDR3 sequence: CASSLDPGDNSPLHF. The CDR3 bases are TGTGCCAGCAGCTTGGACCCGGGCGACAATTCACCCCTCCACTTT.

This clonotype has at least ten counts. The chain carries TRBV28 and TRBJ2-7; 12 nucleotides align to TRBD1. Germline V gene data show CDR1 as MDHEN and CDR2 as SYDVKM. The CDR3 covers 15 residues. V lost 7 bases to trimming and J lost 6 bases; unmatched junction nucleotides: 10. CDR3 DNA: TGTGCCAGCATCCCCTGGGGACAGGGGGCTTCCGAGCAGTACTTC. Translating gives CASIPWGQGASEQYF.

About this clonotype itself: Germline is not matched at one junction end, which may reflect a read error. The gene calls are TRBV7-8 and TRBJ1-4, with no clear D. The CDR3 is 14 amino acids. The germline CDR1 and CDR2 sequences are SGHVS and FQNEAQ. The CDR3 region is CASNLIVGNEKLFF. The CDR3 nucleotides read TGTGCCAGCAACTTAATTGTCGGTAATGAAAAACTGTTTTTT.

V usage is TRBV5-1 and J usage is TRBJ1-5; D gene unclear. The ends were cut back, 4 bases at V and 3 bases at J, with 17 bases in the middle. Germline-derived CDR1 and CDR2 are SGHRS and YFSETQ. The CDR3 runs 16 residues. This CDR3 is CASSPEGGMDNQPQHF. CDR3 nucleotides: TGCGCCAGCAGCCCAGAGGGCGGTATGGACAATCAGCCCCAGCATTTT. Filled out from reference TRBV5-1 and TRBJ1-5, the complete variable domain reads KAGVTQTPRYLIKTRGQQVTLSCSPISGHRSVSWYQQTPGQGLQFLFEYFSETQRNKGNFPGRFSGRQFSNSRSEMNVSTLELGDSALYLCASSPEGGMDNQPQHFGDGTRLSIL.

This clonotype was counted many times. This chain uses TRBV28 with TRBJ2-5, with 9 positions matching TRBD1. CDR1 and CDR2 (germline): MDHEN, SYDVKM. The trim removed 4 bases at V and 4 bases at J, leaving 7 bases unmatched. This CDR3 is built from 15 residues. CDR3: CASSSYRGPLETQYF. CDR3 coding DNA: TGTGCCAGCAGTTCCTACAGGGGGCCCTTAGAGACCCAGTACTTC.